Shown below are 12 T cell receptor beta chains from a single sample sequenced in a study of shared clonotypes between healthy human individuals. The table came from immunoSEQ multiplex PCR; TCRdb's copy has only in-frame clones and leaves some out. The sample shows about 1.4 million clones, about 96% of them seen only once. Input material: naive CD4+ T cells sorted from blood. Subset: CD45RA+ positively selected. The source of these receptors is a man aged 25 to 40 in good health.

The V gene is TRBV5-1, the J gene TRBJ1-4, with 7 bases aligning to TRBD1. V gave up 3 bases and J gave up 8 bases; unmatched junction bases: 10. Germline CDR1 SGHRS, CDR2 YFSETQ. CDR3 length: 15 residues. Written as DNA, the CDR3 is TGCGCCAGCAGCTCGGCCGGGACAGCGGAAGAAAAACTGTTTTTT. Amino acids: CASSSAGTAEEKLFF.

Only one count was recorded for this clone. The genes are TRBV14 and TRBJ2-3, with D unresolved. V shed 2 bases and J shed 8 bases, with 5 bases lying between them. The CDR3 runs to 11 residues. Germline lookup yields CDR1 SGHDN and CDR2 FVKESK. Written as DNA, the CDR3 is TGTGCCAGCAGCCAATTCTCTACGCAGTATTTT. Amino acids: CASSQFSTQYF. The complete variable domain, with remaining parts taken from reference TRBV14 and TRBJ2-3, reads EAGVTQFPSHSVIEKGQTVTLRCDPISGHDNLYWYRRVMGKEIKFLLHFVKESKQDESGMPNNRFLAERTGGTYSTLKVQPAELEDSGVYFCASSQFSTQYFGPGTRLTVL.

This chain joins TRBV9 and TRBJ2-3, with 9 bases identical to TRBD2. The CDR3 spans 15 residues. Unmatched junction bases numbered 10, after V lost 4 bases and J lost 7 bases. Germline-derived CDR1 and CDR2 are SGDLS and YYNGEE. In DNA, the CDR3 is TGTGCCAGCAGCTTCATAGCGGGAGTCACCAATACGCAGTATTTT. Amino acids: CASSFIAGVTNTQYF. Combining the CDR3 with reference TRBV9 and TRBJ2-3 gives the whole variable domain DSGVTQTPKHLITATGQRVTLRCSPRSGDLSVYWYQQSLDQGLQFLIQYYNGEERAKGNILERFSAQQFPDLHSELNLSSLELGDSALYFCASSFIAGVTNTQYFGPGTRLTVL.

V gene TRBV15 combines with J gene TRBJ2-1; D may be TRBD1 (5 bases). This CDR3 is built from 13 residues. The V gene lost 3 bases and the J gene lost 9 bases, with 12 bases spanning the gap. Germline V gene lookup returns CDR1 LNHNV and CDR2 YYDKDF (reference sequence). The CDR3 bases are TGTGCCACCAGCAGGGGCGACAGTACTGAGCAGTTCTTC. This codes for CATSRGDSTEQFF.

The chain couples TRBV5-1 to TRBJ2-7; 8 nucleotides line up with TRBD2. The CDR3 runs 15 residues. V gave up 4 bases and J gave up 3 bases; unmatched junction bases: 9. Germline CDR1 and CDR2: SGHRS and YFSETQ. CDR3 protein: CASSELAGSLYEQYF. The CDR3 DNA is TGCGCCAGCAGCGAATTAGCGGGAAGTCTCTACGAGCAGTACTTC.

CDR3 residues: CAWGALTSGEQYF. The CDR3, as DNA: TGTGCCTGGGGTGCCCTCACTAGCGGCGAGCAGTACTTC. The chain couples TRBV30 to TRBJ2-7, with TRBD2 matching over 8 bases. CDR3 length: 13 amino acids. Germline CDR1 reads GTSNPN; CDR2 reads SVGIG (reference sequence). The V segment lost 5 bases and the J segment 6 bases; nucleotides outside the gene matches: 9.

The CDR3 region has the DNA TGTGCCAGCAGCTTGGGGGACAGCCAAGGGGAGCAGTACTTC. This sequence encodes CASSLGDSQGEQYF. V and J are TRBV5-4 and TRBJ2-7; 7 nucleotides match TRBD1. The length of the CDR3 is 14 residues. Germline V gene data show CDR1 as SGHNT and CDR2 as YYREEE (reference sequence). The V gene end was trimmed by 0 bases and the J gene end by 7 bases; junction bases not matched to a gene: 7.

The chain joins TRBV28 to TRBJ2-1; 7 nucleotides line up with TRBD1. The CDR3 extends over 16 amino acids. J gave up 6 bases and V 8 bases, and 16 bases lay outside the gene matches. Germline-derived CDR1 and CDR2 are MDHEN and SYDVKM. In nucleotides, the CDR3 is TGTGCCAGCGGTCAGGACCGGGACAGCCTGAGCAATGAGCAGTTCTTC. This translates into CASGQDRDSLSNEQFF.

This clone was recorded once. The chain employs TRBV29-1 and TRBJ1-5; D is possibly TRBD1 (6 bases). The CDR3 totals 14 residues. Germline assignment: CDR1 SQVTM and CDR2 ANQGSEA. Trimming took 8 bases from V and 0 from J, leaving 14 bases between them. The CDR3 DNA is TGCAGCTATACAGGGCCGGATAGCAATCAGCCCCAGCATTTT. Protein: CSYTGPDSNQPQHF.

The V call is TRBV10-1, the J call TRBJ1-1; unclear D gene. This CDR3 has 13 residues. The germline V and J ends were trimmed by 3 bases and 4 bases, with 9 bases remaining between them. The germline CDR1 and CDR2 sequences are WNHNN and SYGVQD (reference sequence). CDR3 coding DNA: TGCGCCAGCAGTGACCGTTGGGGCACTGAAGCTTTCTTT. Protein sequence: CASSDRWGTEAFF.

The CDR3 loop is CASKGFTDTQYF. CDR3 sequence (DNA): TGTGCCAGCAAAGGGTTCACAGATACGCAGTATTTT. The chain combines TRBV7-9 with TRBJ2-3, with D hard to call. Between the trimmed V and J ends, which lost 7 bases and 2 bases, there was a span of 7 bases. Germline CDR1 is SEHNR and CDR2 is FQNEAQ (reference sequence). This CDR3 comprises 12 residues. Full variable domain (outside the CDR3, taken from reference TRBV7-9 and TRBJ2-3): DTGVSQNPRHKITKRGQNVTFRCDPISEHNRLYWYRQTLGQGPEFLTYFQNEAQLEKSRLLSDRFSAERPKGSFSTLEIQRTEQGDSAMYLCASKGFTDTQYFGPGTRLTVL.

The chain combines TRBV11-1 with TRBJ1-2; D ambiguous. CDR3 size: 14 residues. Per germline, CDR1 SGHAT and CDR2 FQDESV (reference sequence). V dropped 2 bases and J dropped 2 bases, with 9 bases sitting between them. Here the CDR3 reads CASSLSPGNYGYTF. The CDR3 DNA sequence: TGTGCCAGCAGCTTATCTCCGGGCAACTATGGCTACACCTTC.